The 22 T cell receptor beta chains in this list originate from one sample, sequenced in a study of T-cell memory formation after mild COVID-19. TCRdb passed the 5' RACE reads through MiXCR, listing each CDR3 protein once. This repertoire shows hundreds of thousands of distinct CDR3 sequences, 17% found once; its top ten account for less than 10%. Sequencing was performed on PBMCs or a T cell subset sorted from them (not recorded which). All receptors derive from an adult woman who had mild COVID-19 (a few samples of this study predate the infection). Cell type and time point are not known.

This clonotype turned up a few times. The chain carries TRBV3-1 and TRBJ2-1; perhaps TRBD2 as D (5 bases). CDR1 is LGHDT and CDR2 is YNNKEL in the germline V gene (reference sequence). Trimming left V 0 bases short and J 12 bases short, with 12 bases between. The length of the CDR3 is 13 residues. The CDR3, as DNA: TGTGCCAGCAGCCAAGATTGGAGGAGCGGGCAGTTCTTC. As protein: CASSQDWRSGQFF.

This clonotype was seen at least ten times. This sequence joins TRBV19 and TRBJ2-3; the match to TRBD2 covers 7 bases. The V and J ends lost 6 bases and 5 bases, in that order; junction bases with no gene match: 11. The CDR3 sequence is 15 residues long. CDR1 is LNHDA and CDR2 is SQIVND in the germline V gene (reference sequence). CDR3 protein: CASSDGREFGDTQYF. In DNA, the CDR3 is TGTGCCAGTAGCGACGGGCGGGAGTTCGGAGATACGCAGTATTTT.

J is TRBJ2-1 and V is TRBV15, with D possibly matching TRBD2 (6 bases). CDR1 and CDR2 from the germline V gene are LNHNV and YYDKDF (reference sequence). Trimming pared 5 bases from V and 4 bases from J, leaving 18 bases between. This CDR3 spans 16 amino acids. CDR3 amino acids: CATSPGPGVRYNEQFF. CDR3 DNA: TGTGCCACCAGCCCCGGGCCGGGGGTTAGGTACAATGAGCAGTTCTTC. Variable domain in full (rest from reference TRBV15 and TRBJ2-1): DAMVIQNPRYQVTQFGKPVTLSCSQTLNHNVMYWYQQKSSQAPKLLFHYYDKDFNNEADTPDNFQSRRPNTSFCFLDIRSPGLGDTAMYLCATSPGPGVRYNEQFFGPGTRLTVL.

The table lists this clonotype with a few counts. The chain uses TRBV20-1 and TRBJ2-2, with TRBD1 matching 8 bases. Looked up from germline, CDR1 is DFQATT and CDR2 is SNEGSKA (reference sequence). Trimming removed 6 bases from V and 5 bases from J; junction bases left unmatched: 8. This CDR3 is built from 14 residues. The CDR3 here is CSAPRQGPTGELFF. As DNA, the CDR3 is TGCAGTGCACCCCGACAGGGGCCTACCGGGGAGCTGTTTTTT.

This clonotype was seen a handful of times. The CDR3 DNA is TGTGCCACCAGTGACCCCGAACCGGGACTAGCGGGTATCAACAATGAGCAGTTCTTC. This gives the protein CATSDPEPGLAGINNEQFF. This sequence joins TRBV24-1 and TRBJ2-1; 12 bases agree with TRBD2. After removal of 4 bases from V and 5 bases from J, the junction contained 14 bases not matched to a gene. CDR1 and CDR2 from the germline V gene are KGHDR and SFDVKD. CDR3 length: 19 residues.

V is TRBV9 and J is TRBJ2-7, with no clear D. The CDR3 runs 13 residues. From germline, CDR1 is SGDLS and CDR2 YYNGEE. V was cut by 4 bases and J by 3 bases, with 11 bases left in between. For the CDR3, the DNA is TGTGCCAGCAGCCCAGCTACGAGCTACGAGCAGTACTTC. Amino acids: CASSPATSYEQYF.

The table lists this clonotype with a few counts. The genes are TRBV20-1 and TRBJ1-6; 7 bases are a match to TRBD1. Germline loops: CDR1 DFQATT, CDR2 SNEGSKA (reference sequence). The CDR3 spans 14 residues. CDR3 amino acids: CSVTARQGSSPLHF. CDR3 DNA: TGCAGCGTAACAGCTAGACAGGGTAGTTCACCCCTCCACTTT.

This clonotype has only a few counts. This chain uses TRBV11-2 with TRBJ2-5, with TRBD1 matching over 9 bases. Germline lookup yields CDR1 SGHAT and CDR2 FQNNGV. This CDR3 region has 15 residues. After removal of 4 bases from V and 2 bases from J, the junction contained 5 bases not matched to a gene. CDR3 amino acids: CASSSWGQGQETQYF. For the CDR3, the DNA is TGTGCCAGCAGCTCCTGGGGACAGGGACAAGAGACCCAGTACTTC.

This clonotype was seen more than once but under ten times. The CDR3 coding sequence is TGTGCCAGCAGCCAGGTGGTCGAGAACACCGGGGAGCTGTTTTTT. This codes for CASSQVVENTGELFF. This chain links TRBV14 with TRBJ2-2; the D is unclear. Germline CDR1 and CDR2: SGHDN and FVKESK. The CDR3 covers 15 residues. Trimming took 3 bases from V and 1 from J, leaving 9 bases between them.

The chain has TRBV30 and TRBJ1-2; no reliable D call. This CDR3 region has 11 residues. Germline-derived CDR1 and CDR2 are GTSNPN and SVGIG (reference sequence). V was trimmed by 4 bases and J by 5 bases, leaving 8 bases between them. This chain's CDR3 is CAWTRTYGYTF. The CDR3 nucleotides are TGTGCCTGGACCAGGACTTATGGCTACACCTTC.

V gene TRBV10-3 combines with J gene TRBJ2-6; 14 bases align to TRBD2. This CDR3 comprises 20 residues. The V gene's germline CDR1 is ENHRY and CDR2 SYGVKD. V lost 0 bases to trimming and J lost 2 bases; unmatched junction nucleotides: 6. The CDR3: CAISESGTSGSQTGANVLTF. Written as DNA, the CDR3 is TGTGCCATCAGTGAGTCCGGGACTAGCGGGAGTCAGACTGGGGCCAACGTCCTGACTTTC.

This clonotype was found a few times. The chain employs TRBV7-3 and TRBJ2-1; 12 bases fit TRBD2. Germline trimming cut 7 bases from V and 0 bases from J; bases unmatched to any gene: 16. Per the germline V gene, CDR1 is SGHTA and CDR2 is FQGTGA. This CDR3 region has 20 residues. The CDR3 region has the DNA TGTGCCAGCACGATGGGGCTAGCGGGAGGGCCCTCGAGCTCCTACAATGAGCAGTTCTTC. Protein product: CASTMGLAGGPSSSYNEQFF. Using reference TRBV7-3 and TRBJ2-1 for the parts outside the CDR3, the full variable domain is GAGVSQTPSNKVTEKGKYVELRCDPISGHTALYWYRQSLGQGPEFLIYFQGTGAADDSGLPNDRFFAVRPEGSVSTLKIQRTERGDSAVYLCASTMGLAGGPSSSYNEQFFGPGTRLTVL.

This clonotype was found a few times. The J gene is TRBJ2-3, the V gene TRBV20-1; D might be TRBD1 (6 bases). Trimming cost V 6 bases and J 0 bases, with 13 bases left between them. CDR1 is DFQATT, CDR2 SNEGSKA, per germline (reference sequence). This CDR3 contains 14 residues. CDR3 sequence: CSAVKRGSTDTQYF. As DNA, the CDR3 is TGCAGTGCAGTGAAGAGGGGGAGCACAGATACGCAGTATTTT.

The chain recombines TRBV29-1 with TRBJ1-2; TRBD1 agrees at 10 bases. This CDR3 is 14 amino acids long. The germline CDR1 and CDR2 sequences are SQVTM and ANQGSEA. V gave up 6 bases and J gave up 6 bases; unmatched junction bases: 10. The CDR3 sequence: CSVGQGKQVDGYTF. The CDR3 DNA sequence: TGCAGCGTGGGACAGGGGAAGCAGGTCGATGGCTACACCTTC.

Here the CDR3 reads CASSLGTSGTPYEQYF. The DNA of the CDR3 is TGTGCCAGCAGCTTGGGGACTAGCGGGACCCCCTACGAGCAGTACTTC. The rearrangement links TRBV7-6 to TRBJ2-7, with 13 nucleotides matching TRBD2. The CDR3 sequence is 16 residues long. Germline V gene data show CDR1 as SGHVS and CDR2 as FNYEAQ. J was trimmed by 2 bases and V by 3 bases; bases with no gene match: 4. Supplemented by reference TRBV7-6 and TRBJ2-7, the full variable domain reads GAGVSQSPRYKVTKRGQDVALRCDPISGHVSLYWYRQALGQGPEFLTYFNYEAQQDKSGLPNDRFSAERPEGSISTLTIQRTEQRDSAMYRCASSLGTSGTPYEQYFGPGTRLTVT.

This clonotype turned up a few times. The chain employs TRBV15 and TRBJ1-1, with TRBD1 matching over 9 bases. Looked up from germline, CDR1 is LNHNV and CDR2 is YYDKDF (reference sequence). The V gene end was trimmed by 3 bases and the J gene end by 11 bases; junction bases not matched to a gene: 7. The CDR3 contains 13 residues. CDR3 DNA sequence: TGTGCCACCAGCAGTAGCCGGGACAGGGAGGCTTTCTTT. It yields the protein CATSSSRDREAFF.

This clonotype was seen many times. The CDR3 nucleotides are TGTGCCAGCAGTTTTTCCCCGGACAGCCGAGATGAAAAACTGTTTTTT. Translating gives CASSFSPDSRDEKLFF. The chain combines TRBV12-3 or TRBV12-4 with TRBJ1-4; D is possibly TRBD1 (6 bases). Trimming left V 3 bases short and J 6 bases short, with 17 bases between. The CDR3 extends over 16 amino acids.

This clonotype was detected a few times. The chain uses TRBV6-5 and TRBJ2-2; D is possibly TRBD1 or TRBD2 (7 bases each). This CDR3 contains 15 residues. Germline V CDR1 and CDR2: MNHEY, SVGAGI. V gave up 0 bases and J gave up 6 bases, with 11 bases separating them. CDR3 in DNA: TGTGCCAGCAGTTACTCCAGGGGGGGTCCCGGGGAGCTGTTTTTT. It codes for CASSYSRGGPGELFF.

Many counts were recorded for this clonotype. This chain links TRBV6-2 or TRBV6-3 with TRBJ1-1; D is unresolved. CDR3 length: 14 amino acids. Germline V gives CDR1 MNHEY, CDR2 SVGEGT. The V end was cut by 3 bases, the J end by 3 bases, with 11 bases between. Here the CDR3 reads CASSYLRLDTEAFF. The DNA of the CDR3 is TGTGCCAGCAGTTATCTCCGCCTGGACACTGAAGCTTTCTTT.

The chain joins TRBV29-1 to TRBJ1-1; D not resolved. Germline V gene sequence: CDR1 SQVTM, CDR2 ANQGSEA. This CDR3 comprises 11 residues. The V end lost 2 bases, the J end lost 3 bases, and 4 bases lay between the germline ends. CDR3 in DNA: TGCAGCGTTGAATGGGACACTGAAGCTTTCTTT. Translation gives CSVEWDTEAFF.

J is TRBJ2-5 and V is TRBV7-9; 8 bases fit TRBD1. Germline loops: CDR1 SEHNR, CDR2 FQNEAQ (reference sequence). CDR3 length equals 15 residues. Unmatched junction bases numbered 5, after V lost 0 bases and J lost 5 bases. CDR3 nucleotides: TGTGCCAGCAGCTTAGCGGGGACAGGAGCGGAGACCCAGTACTTC. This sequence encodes CASSLAGTGAETQYF.

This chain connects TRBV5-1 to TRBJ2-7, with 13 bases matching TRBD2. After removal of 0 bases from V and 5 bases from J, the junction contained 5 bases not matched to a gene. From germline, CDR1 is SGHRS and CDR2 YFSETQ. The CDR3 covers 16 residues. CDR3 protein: CASSLAPGTSGDEQYF. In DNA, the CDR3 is TGCGCCAGCAGCTTGGCCCCCGGGACTAGCGGGGACGAGCAGTACTTC.